This T cell receptor beta chain was observed in a study of cytomegalovirus exposure and HLA in healthy donors. The CDR3 is 15 residues long. Between the trimmed V and J ends, which lost 0 bases and 2 bases, there was a span of 8 bases. Germline CDR1 reads MNHNS; CDR2 reads SASEGT. Study-level results: In the 95 to 150 validation repertoires, about 94% of cluster scores exceeded 0, per a later analysis.

Libraries were prepared by immunoSEQ multiplex PCR; TCRdb keeps only in-frame clonotypes and omits some of them. The sample contains approximately 180,000 clones, 86% of which appear only once. This clone was seen repeatedly, ten times or more. The antigen remains undetermined. The specimen was PBMCs. V is TRBV6-1 and J is TRBJ1-5; tentatively, D is TRBD1 (6 bases). The clonotype comes from a young woman in good health and CMV-seronegative. The CDR3 DNA is TGTGCCAGCAGTGAAGCTTCAGGGGGCAATCAGCCCCAGCATTTT. It yields the protein CASSEASGGNQPQHF.